These 10 T cell receptor beta chains originate from one sample sequenced in a study of tissue T cells after allogeneic stem cell transplantation. The time point: mouse harvest day 7 after allogeneic transplant. Each mouse received 10^7 T-cell-depleted marrow cells plus 10^6 splenic CD5+ T cells by tail vein. The assay was immunoSEQ multiplex PCR, and TCRdb's table has in-frame clones only and misses some. The table has some 7,000 clones, roughly 50% seen once. Sequencing input: lymph node tissue. These TCRs come from a female BALB/c mouse given C57BL/6 T cells with graft-versus-host disease after an allogeneic hematopoietic cell transplant.

This clone was detected a few times. Gene names follow the mouse nomenclature. The sequenced fragment ends 1 residue before the CDR3 boundary, so the rest is inferred from the germline J gene. The genes are TRBV12-1 and TRBJ2-7, with TRBD2 matching over 11 bases. The CDR3 loop spans 15 amino acids. In germline, CDR1 is SGHSN, CDR2 HYEKVE. The J segment lost 4 bases and the V segment lost 0 bases, leaving 4 bases of the junction unmatched. The CDR3 sequence is CASSLPGLGVYEQYF. The CDR3 bases that were read are TGTGCCAGCTCTCTCCCGGGACTGGGGGTTTATGAACAGTAC.

Notes on this clone: Genes here carry mouse names. Coverage ceases 1 residue before the CDR3 finishes, and the germline J gene fills in the end. The genes are TRBV13-1 and TRBJ1-1, with D possibly being TRBD1 (6 bases). The CDR3 runs to 11 residues. Between the trimmed V and J ends, which lost 2 bases and 7 bases, there was a span of 6 bases. Germline V gives CDR1 NSHNY, CDR2 SYGAGN. CDR3 in amino acids: CASSEDREVFF. Incomplete CDR3 DNA: TGTGCCAGCAGTGAGGACAGAGAAGTCTTC.

About this clone itself: Gene names refer to mouse genes. Read sequence stops 1 residue before the CDR3 end, and the germline J gene provides the missing end. The chain carries TRBV24 and TRBJ1-2; 9 bases align to TRBD1. Germline values: CDR1 KGHTA, CDR2 FRNEEI. J lost 2 bases, V lost 2 bases, and 3 bases had no gene match. This CDR3 contains 15 residues. The chain's CDR3 is CASSLRDRANSDYTF. The CDR3 bases that were read are TGTGCCAGCAGTCTGAGGGACAGGGCGAACTCCGACTACACC.

A remark on this clone: Each gene name is a mouse one. Sequencing ends 1 residue short of the CDR3 end; the germline J gene provides the rest. The chain combines TRBV23 with TRBJ2-7; TRBD2 is the table's D call, not checked against the DNA. This CDR3 is built from 16 residues. Germline CDR1 and CDR2: KGHTA and FQNQQP. This CDR3 reads CSSSQSPGTGGYEQYF. The DNA read from the CDR3 is TGCTCCAGCAGTCAATCGCCGGGGACTGGGGGGTACGAACAGTAC.

A few counts support this clone. These gene names are mouse names. The observed sequence ends 1 residue before the CDR3 terminus, with the missing tail filled in from the germline J gene. J is TRBJ2-5 and V is TRBV26; possible D gene TRBD1, 5 bases. CDR3 length equals 13 residues. Germline V gene data show CDR1 as KGHPV and CDR2 as FQNQEV (reference sequence). V was shortened by 2 bases and J by 6 bases, with 9 bases between the two germline ends. The sequenced part of the CDR3 DNA is TGTGCCAGCAGTCTGGAGGGGAGGGACACCCAGTAC. Protein product: CASSLEGRDTQY. The entire CDR3 protein reads CASSLEGRDTQYF.

As to this clone: Genes and germline are mouse. Read data end 1 residue before the CDR3 end; the end is taken from the germline J gene. J is TRBJ1-3 and V is TRBV13-2, with 8 bases aligning to TRBD1. The germline CDR1 and CDR2 sequences are NNHNN and SYGAGS (reference sequence). Trimming took 6 bases from V and 3 from J; bases not matched to a gene: 5. The CDR3 is 14 residues long. This chain's CDR3 is CASARTGIGNTLYF. The sequenced part of the CDR3 DNA is TGTGCCAGCGCCCGGACAGGGATTGGAAATACGCTCTAT.

As regards this clone: Germline and genes: mouse. The CDR3 extends 1 residue past the end of the read, so its final part is completed from the germline J gene. V usage is TRBV1 and J usage is TRBJ2-5; D possibly corresponds to TRBD2 (7 bases). This CDR3 contains 14 residues. Germline V lookup: CDR1 NSQYPW, CDR2 LRSPGD (reference sequence). Trimming stripped 3 bases from V and 6 bases from J, with 13 bases between. The CDR3 bases that were read are TGCACCTGCAGTGCCGGAGGGGGGGAGGACACCCAGTAC. Translating gives CTCSAGGGEDTQY. The full CDR3 sequence reads CTCSAGGGEDTQYF.

As to this clone: Gene names are mouse gene names. The read ends 1 residue before the CDR3 terminus; that terminus is restored from the germline J gene. The V and J genes are TRBV26 and TRBJ2-3; a possible D gene is TRBD1 (6 bases). Germline V gives CDR1 KGHPV, CDR2 FQNQEV (reference sequence). V was cut by 8 bases and J by 0 bases, with 9 bases left in between. The CDR3 sequence is 13 residues long. CDR3 DNA, as far as it was read: TGTGCCAGCCGGGACACTAGTGCAGAAACGCTGTAT. Its protein product is CASRDTSAETLY. The whole CDR3 sequence is CASRDTSAETLYF.

With regard to this clone: The genes are named according to mouse. The read falls 1 residue short of the CDR3 end, and the missing part is taken from the germline J gene. The V call is TRBV5, the J call TRBJ2-5, with 10 bases fitting TRBD2. The CDR3 totals 15 residues. CDR1 LGHNA and CDR2 YNLKQL come from the germline V gene (reference sequence). Trimming at V came to 0 bases and at J to 10 bases, leaving 7 bases not matched to a gene. Incomplete CDR3 DNA: TGTGCCAGCAGCCAAGAGACTGGGGGGCGTTCGGCCCAGTAC. It translates to CASSQETGGRSAQY. The entire CDR3 sequence reads CASSQETGGRSAQYF.

This clone has just a few counts. Here the gene names and germline are mouse. The read halts 1 residue ahead of the CDR3 end, with the missing end drawn from the germline J gene. V and J are TRBV13-3 and TRBJ1-4, with 8 bases matching TRBD1. CDR3 size: 15 residues. Losses at the gene ends were 2 bases for V and 7 bases for J; bases not matched to a gene: 7. Germline loops: CDR1 NNHDY, CDR2 SYVADS. The CDR3 region is CASSEYGQGSERLFF. Incomplete CDR3 DNA: TGTGCCAGCAGTGAGTACGGACAGGGAAGCGAAAGATTATTT.